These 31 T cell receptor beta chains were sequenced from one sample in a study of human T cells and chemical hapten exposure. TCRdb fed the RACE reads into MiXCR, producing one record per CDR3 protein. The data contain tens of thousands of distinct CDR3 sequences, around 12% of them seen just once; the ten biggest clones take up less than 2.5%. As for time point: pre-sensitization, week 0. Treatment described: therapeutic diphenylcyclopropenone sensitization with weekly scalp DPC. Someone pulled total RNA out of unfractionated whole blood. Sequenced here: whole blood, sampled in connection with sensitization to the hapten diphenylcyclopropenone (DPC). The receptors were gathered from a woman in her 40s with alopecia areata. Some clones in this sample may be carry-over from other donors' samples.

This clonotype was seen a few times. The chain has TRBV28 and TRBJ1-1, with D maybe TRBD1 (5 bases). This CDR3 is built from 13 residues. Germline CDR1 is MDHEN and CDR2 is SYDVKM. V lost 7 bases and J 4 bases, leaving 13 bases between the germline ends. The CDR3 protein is CASNEGGATEAFF. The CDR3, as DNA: TGTGCCAGCAACGAAGGAGGGGCCACTGAAGCTTTCTTT.

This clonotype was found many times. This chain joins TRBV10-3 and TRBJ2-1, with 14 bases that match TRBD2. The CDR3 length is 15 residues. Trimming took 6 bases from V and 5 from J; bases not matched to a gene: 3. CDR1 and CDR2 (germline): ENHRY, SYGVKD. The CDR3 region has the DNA TGTGCCATCAGCGGGACTAGCGGGAGCAACAATGAGCAGTTCTTC. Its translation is CAISGTSGSNNEQFF.

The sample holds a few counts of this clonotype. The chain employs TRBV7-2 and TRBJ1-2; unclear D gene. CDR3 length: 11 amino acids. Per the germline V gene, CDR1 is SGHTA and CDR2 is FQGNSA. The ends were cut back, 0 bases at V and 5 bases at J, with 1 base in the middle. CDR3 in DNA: TGTGCCAGCAGCTTAGCTTATGGCTACACCTTC. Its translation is CASSLAYGYTF.

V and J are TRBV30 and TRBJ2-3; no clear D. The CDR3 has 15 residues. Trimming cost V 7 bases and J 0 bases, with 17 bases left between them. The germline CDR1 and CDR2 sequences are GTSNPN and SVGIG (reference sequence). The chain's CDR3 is CASTDFRSSTDTQYF. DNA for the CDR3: TGTGCCTCCACCGACTTCCGCTCTAGCACAGATACGCAGTATTTT.

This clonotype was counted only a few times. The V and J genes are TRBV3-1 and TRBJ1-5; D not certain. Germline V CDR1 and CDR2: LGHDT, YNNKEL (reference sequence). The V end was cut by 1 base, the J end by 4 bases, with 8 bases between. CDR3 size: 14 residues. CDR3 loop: CASSQATGNQPQHF. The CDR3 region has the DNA TGTGCCAGCAGCCAAGCAACGGGAAATCAGCCCCAGCATTTT.

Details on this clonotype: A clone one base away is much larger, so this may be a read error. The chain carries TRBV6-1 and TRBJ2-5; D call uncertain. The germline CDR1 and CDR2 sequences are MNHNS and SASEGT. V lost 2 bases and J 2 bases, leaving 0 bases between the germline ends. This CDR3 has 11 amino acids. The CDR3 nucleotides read TGTGCCAGCAGTGAACAAGAGACCCAGTACTTC. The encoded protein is CASSEQETQYF.

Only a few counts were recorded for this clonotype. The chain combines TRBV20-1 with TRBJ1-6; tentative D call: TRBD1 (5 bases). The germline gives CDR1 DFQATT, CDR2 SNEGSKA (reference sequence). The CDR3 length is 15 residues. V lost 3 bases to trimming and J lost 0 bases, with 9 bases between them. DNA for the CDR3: TGCAGTGCTAGGGAGGGGAGCTCCTATAATTCACCCCTCCACTTT. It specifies CSAREGSSYNSPLHF.

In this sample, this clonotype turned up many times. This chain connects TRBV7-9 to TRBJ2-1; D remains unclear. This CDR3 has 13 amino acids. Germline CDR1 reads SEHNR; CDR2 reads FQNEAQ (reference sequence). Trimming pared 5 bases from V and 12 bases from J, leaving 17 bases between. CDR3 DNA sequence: TGTGCCAGCAGCCCCCCTGGTTGGGATGGGCAGTTCTTC. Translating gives CASSPPGWDGQFF.

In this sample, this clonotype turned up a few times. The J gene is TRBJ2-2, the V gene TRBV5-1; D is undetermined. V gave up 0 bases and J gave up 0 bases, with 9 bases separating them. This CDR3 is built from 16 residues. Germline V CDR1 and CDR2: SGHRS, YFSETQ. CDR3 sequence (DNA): TGCGCCAGCAGCTTGGTAGCAGAGACGAACACCGGGGAGCTGTTTTTT. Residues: CASSLVAETNTGELFF.

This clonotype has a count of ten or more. The CDR3 DNA follows: TGTGCCAGCAGCCAACCTAGCGGGGGTAGAGAGACCCAGTACTTC. It encodes CASSQPSGGRETQYF. The gene calls are TRBV3-1 and TRBJ2-5, with 10 positions matching TRBD2. CDR3 size: 15 residues. Trimming took 2 bases from V and 4 from J; bases not matched to a gene: 4. The germline CDR1 and CDR2 sequences are LGHDT and YNNKEL (reference sequence).

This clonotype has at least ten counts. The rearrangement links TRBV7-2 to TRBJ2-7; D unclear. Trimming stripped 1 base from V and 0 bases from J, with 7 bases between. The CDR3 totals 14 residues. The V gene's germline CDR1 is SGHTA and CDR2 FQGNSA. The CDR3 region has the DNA TGTGCCAGCAGCTTAGGCACTGTCTCCTACGAGCAGTACTTC. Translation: CASSLGTVSYEQYF.

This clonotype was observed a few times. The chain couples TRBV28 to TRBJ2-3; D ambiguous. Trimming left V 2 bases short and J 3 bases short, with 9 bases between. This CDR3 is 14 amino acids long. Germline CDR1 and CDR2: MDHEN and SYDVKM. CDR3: CASSLQPSTDTQYF. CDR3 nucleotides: TGTGCCAGCAGTTTACAGCCCTCGACAGATACGCAGTATTTT.

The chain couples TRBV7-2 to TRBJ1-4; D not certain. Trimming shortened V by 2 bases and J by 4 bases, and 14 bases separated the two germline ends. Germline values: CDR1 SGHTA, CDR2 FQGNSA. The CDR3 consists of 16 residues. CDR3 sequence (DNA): TGTGCCAGCAGCTTAAACGGGTACCAGTATAATGAAAAACTGTTTTTT. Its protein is CASSLNGYQYNEKLFF.

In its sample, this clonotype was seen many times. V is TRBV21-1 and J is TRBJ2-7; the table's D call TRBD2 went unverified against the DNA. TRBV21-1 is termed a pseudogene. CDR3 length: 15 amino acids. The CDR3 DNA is TGTGCCAGCAGCAAAGAAGGCAGTCCAAACGTTGGGCAGTACTTC. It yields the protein CASSKEGSPNVGQYF.

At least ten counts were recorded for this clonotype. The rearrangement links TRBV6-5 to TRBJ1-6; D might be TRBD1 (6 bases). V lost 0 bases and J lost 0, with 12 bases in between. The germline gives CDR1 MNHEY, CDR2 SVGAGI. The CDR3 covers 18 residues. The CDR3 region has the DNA TGTGCCAGCAGTTACTCGCAGGGGTTCAGCTCCTATAATTCACCCCTCCACTTT. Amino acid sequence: CASSYSQGFSSYNSPLHF.

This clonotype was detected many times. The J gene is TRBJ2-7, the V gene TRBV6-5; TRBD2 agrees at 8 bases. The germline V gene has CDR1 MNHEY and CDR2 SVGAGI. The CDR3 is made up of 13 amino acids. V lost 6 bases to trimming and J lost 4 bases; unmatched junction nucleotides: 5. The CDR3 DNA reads TGTGCCAGCAGGGGGACTAGTGAGTACGAGCAGTACTTC. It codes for CASRGTSEYEQYF.

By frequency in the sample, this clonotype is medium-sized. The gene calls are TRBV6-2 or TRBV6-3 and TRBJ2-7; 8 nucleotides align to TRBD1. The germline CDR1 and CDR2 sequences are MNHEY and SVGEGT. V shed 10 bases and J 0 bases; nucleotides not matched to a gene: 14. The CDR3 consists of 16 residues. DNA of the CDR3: TGTGCCACCCGCTCCCGGGACAGGACCTTCTCCTACGAGCAGTACTTC. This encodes CATRSRDRTFSYEQYF.

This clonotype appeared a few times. Here the CDR3 reads CASSLTGGSEAFF. The CDR3 DNA is TGTGCCAGCAGCCTCACAGGGGGCAGTGAAGCTTTCTTT. The rearrangement uses TRBV11-3 and TRBJ1-1, with 9 bases that match TRBD1. The CDR3 contains 13 residues. The V and J ends lost 5 bases and 7 bases, in that order; junction bases with no gene match: 5. CDR1 and CDR2 (germline): SGHNT, YENEEA. The full variable domain, its missing parts supplied by reference TRBV11-3 and TRBJ1-1, is EAGVVQSPRYKIIEKKQPVAFWCNPISGHNTLYWYLQNLGQGPELLIRYENEEAVDDSQLPKDRFSAERLKGVDSTLKIQPAELGDSAVYLCASSLTGGSEAFFGQGTRLTVV.

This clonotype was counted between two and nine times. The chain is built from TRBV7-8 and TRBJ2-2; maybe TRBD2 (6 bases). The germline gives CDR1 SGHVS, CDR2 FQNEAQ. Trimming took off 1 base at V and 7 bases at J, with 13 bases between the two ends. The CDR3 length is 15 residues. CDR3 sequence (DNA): TGTGCCAGCAGCTTAGACCACAGGAGGGGCGGGGAGCTGTTTTTT. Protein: CASSLDHRRGGELFF.

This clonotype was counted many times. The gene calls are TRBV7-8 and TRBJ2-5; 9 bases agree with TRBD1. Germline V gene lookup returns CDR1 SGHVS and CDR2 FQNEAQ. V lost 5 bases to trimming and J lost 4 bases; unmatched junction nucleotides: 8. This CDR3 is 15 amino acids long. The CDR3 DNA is TGTGCCAGCAGCAAAAGACAGGGGGTAGGAGAGACCCAGTACTTC. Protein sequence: CASSKRQGVGETQYF.

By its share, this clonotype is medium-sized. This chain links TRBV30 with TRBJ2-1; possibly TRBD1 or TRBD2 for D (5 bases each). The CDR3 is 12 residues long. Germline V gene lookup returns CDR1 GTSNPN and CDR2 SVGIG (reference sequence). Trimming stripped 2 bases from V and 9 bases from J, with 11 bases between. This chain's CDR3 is CAWSRGGGEQFF. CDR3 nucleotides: TGTGCCTGGAGTCGGGGCGGCGGTGAGCAGTTCTTC.

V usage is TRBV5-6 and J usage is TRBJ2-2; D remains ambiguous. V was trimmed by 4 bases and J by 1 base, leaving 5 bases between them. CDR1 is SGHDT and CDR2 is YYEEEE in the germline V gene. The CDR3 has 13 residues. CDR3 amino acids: CASSPGNTGELFF. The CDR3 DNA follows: TGTGCCAGCAGCCCTGGGAACACCGGGGAGCTGTTTTTT. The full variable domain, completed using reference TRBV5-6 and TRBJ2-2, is DAGVTQSPTHLIKTRGQQVTLRCSPKSGHDTVSWYQQALGQGPQFIFQYYEEEERQRGNFPDRFSGHQFPNYSSELNVNALLLGDSALYLCASSPGNTGELFFGEGSRLTVL.

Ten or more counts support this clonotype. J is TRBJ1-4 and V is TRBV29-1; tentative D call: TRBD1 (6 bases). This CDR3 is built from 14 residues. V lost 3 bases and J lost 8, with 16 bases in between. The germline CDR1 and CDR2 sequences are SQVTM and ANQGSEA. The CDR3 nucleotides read TGCAGCGTTGAGGGGGGGACATTTCAAGAAAAACTGTTTTTT. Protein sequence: CSVEGGTFQEKLFF.

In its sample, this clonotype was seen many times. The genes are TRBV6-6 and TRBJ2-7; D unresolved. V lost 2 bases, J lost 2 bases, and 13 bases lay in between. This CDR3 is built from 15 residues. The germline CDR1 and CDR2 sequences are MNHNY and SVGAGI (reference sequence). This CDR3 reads CASSYPPPGPYEQYF. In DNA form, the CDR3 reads TGTGCCAGCAGTTACCCCCCCCCAGGCCCCTACGAGCAGTACTTC.

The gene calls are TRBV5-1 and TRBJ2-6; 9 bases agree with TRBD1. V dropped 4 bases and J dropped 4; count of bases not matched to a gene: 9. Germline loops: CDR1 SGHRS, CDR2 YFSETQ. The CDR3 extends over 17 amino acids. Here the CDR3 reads CASSKDRGRTGANVLTF. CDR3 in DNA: TGCGCCAGCAGCAAGGACAGGGGAAGGACCGGGGCCAACGTCCTGACTTTC.

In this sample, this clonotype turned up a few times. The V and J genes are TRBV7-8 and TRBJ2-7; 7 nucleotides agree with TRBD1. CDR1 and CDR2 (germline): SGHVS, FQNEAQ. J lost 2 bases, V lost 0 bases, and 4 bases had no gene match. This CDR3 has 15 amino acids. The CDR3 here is CASSLAGQATYEQYF. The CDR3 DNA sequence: TGTGCCAGCAGCTTAGCCGGACAGGCGACCTACGAGCAGTACTTC.

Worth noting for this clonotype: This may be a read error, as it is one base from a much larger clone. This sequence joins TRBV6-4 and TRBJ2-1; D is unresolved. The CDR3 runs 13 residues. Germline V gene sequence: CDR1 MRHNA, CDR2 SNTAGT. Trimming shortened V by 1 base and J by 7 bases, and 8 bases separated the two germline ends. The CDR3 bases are TGTGCCAGCAGTGACTGGCCGAGGAATGAGCAGTTCTTC. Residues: CASSDWPRNEQFF.

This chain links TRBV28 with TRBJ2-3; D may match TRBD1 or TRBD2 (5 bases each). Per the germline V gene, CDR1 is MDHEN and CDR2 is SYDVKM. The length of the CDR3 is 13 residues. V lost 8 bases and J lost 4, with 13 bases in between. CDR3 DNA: TGTGCCAGCCGGGACCGGGCCGCAGATACGCAGTATTTT. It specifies CASRDRAADTQYF.

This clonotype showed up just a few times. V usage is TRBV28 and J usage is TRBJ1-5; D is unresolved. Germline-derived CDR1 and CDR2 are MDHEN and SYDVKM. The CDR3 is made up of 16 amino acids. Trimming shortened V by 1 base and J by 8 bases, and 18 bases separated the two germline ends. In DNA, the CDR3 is TGTGCCAGCAGTTTATATCGGTATGGCGGAGCGGAGCCCCAGCATTTT. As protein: CASSLYRYGGAEPQHF.

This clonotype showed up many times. The CDR3 region has the DNA TGTGCCAGCAGGGAAACAGGGCACTATGGCTACACCTTC. Translated, it gives CASRETGHYGYTF. This chain joins TRBV28 and TRBJ1-2; TRBD1 might be the D (6 bases). The CDR3 runs 13 residues. V lost 6 bases and J lost 3, with 11 bases in between. Per the germline V gene, CDR1 is MDHEN and CDR2 is SYDVKM.

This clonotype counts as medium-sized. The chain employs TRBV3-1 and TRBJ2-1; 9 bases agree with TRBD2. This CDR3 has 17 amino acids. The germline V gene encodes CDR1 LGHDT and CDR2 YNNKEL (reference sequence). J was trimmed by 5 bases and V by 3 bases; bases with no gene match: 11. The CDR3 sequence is CASSQTPTKRGDNEQFF. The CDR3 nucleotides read TGTGCCAGCAGCCAGACCCCCACCAAGCGGGGGGACAATGAGCAGTTCTTC.